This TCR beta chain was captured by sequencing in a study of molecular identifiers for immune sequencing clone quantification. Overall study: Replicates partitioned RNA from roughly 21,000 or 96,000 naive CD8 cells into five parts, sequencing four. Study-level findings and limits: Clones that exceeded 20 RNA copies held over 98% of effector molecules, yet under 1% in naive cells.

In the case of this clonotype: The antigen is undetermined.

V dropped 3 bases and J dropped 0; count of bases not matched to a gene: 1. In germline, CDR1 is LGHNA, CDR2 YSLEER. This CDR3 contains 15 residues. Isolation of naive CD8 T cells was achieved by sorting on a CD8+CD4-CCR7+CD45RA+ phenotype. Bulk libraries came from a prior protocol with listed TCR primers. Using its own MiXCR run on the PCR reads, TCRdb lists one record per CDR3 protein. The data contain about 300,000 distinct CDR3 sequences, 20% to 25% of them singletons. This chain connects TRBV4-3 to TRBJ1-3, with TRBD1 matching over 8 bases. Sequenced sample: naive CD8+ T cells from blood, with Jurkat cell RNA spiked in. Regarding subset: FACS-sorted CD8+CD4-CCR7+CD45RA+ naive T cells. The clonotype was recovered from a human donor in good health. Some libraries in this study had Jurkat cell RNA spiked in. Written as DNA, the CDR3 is TGCGCCAGCAGCCACGGGACAGGCTCTGGAAACACCATATATTTT. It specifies CASSHGTGSGNTIYF.